The present T cell receptor (beta chain) was sequenced within a study of T cells in Graves' hyperthyroidism and ophthalmopathy. Germline loops: CDR1 KGHSH, CDR2 LQKENI. Losses at the gene ends were 5 bases for V and 1 base for J; bases not matched to a gene: 5. The CDR3 consists of 15 residues. This clonotype was found once. TCR beta CDR3 sequences were amplified from RNA transcripts. Carried out on the TCR CDR3, a first-round RT-PCR used the HTBI primer set. Via MiXCR, TCRdb re-called the multiplex PCR reads, giving one row per CDR3 protein. The sample contains about half a million distinct CDR3 sequences, less than 20% of which appear only once.

This rearrangement joins TRBV18 to TRBJ1-5, with 7 bases fitting TRBD1. This receptor was taken from a man in his forties with Graves' ophthalmopathy. Sequences were obtained from blood. DNA for the CDR3: TGTGCCAGCTCAGCTTCGACAGGGAGCAATCAGCCCCAGCATTTT. Amino acid sequence: CASSASTGSNQPQHF.